This record looks at one TCR beta chain sequence and its context. Its specificity is unknown. The PCR made use of 60 Vbeta and 13 Jbeta primers. The protocol was immunoSEQ multiplex PCR, while the TCRdb copy is restricted to in-frame clones and leaves out a portion. The sample includes around 140,000 clones, around 80% of them seen just once. These data belong to a study of cytomegalovirus exposure and HLA in healthy donors. Study-wide findings and caveats: A later look showed TCR association rates differing by HLA locus, highest for DRB1 and lowest for HLA-C. Several of the most significant clusters appeared, in a later analysis, to be linked to common viral pathogens.

Sequenced sample: PBMCs. This TCR was sampled from a man aged 25-45 years in good health and CMV-seropositive.

The CDR3 loop reads CASSTVANTEAFF. The CDR3 nucleotides are TGCGCCAGCAGTACCGTAGCGAACACTGAAGCTTTCTTT. The genes are TRBV5-1 and TRBJ1-1; D is ambiguous. The CDR3 length is 13 residues. Germline loops: CDR1 SGHRS, CDR2 YFSETQ. Trimming stripped 5 bases from V and 1 base from J, with 9 bases between.